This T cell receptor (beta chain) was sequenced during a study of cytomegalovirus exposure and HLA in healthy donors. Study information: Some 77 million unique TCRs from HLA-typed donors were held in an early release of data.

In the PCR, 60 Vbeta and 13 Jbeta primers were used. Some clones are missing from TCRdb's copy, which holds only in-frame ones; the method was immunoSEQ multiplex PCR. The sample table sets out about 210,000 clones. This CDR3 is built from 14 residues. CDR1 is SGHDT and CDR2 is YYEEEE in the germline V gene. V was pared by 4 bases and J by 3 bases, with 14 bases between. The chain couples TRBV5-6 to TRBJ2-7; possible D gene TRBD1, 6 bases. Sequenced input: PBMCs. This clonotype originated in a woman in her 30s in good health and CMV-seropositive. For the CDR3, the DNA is TGTGCCAGCAGCCTTGGGACATATTTCTACGAGCAGTACTTC. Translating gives CASSLGTYFYEQYF.